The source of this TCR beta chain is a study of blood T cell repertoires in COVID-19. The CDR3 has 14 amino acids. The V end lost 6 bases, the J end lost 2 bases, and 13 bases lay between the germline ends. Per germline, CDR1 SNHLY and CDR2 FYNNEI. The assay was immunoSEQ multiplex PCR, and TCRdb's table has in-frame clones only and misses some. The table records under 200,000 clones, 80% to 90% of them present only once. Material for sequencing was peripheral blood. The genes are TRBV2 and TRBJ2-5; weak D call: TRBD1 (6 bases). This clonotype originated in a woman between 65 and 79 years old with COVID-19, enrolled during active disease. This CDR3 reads CASRTGLLQETQYF. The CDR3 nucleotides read TGTGCCAGCAGAACAGGGCTTTTACAAGAGACCCAGTACTTC. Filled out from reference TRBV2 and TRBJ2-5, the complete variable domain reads EPEVTQTPSHQVTQMGQEVILRCVPISNHLYFYWYRQILGQKVEFLVSFYNNEISEKSEIFDDQFSVERPDGSNFTLKIRSTKLEDSAMYFCASRTGLLQETQYFGPGTRLLVL.